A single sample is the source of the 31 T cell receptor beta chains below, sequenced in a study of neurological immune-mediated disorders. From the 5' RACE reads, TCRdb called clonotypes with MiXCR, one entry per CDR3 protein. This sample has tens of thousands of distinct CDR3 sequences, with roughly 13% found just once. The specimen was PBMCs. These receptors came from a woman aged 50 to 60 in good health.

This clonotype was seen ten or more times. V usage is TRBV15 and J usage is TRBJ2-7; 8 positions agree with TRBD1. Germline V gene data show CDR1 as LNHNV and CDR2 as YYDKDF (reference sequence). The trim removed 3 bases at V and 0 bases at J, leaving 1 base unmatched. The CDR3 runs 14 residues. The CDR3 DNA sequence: TGTGCCACCAGCAGGGACAGGGTCTCCTACGAGCAGTACTTC. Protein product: CATSRDRVSYEQYF.

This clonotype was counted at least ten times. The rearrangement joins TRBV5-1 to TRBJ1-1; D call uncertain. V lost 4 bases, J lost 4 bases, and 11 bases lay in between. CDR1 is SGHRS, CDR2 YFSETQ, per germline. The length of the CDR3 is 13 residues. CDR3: CASSRDWGTEAFF. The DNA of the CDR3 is TGCGCCAGCAGCCGCGATTGGGGCACTGAAGCTTTCTTT.

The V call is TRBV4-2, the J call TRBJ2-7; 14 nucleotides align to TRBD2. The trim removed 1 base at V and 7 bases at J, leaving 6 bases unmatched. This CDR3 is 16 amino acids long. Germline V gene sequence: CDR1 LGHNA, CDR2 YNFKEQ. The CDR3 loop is CASSQGLAGGKVEQYF. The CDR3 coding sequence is TGTGCCAGCAGCCAAGGACTAGCGGGAGGGAAGGTTGAGCAGTACTTC.

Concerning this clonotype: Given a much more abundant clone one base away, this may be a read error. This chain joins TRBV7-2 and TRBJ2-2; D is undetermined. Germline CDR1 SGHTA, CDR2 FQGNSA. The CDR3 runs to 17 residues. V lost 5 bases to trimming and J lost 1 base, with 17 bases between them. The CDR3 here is CASSRVAWVGNTGELFF. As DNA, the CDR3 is TGTGCCAGCAGCCGCGTTGCCTGGGTTGGGAACACCGGGGAGCTGTTTTTT.

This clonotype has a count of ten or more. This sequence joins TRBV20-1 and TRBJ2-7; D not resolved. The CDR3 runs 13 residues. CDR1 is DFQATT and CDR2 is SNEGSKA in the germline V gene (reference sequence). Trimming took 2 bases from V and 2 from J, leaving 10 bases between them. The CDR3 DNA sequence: TGCAGTGCTAGACTCCGGTCACCCTACGAGCAGTACTTC. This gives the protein CSARLRSPYEQYF.

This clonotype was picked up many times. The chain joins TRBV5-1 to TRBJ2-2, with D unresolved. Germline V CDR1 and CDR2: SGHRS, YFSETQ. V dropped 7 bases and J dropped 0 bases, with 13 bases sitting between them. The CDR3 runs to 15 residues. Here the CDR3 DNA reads TGCGCCAGCTTCTCCGAGACACCGAACACCGGGGAGCTGTTTTTT. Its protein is CASFSETPNTGELFF.

The CDR3 DNA sequence: TGTGCCAGCTCACCCAATGCGGGGGGCCAGGAGACCCAGTACTTC. Its protein product is CASSPNAGGQETQYF. The chain recombines TRBV18 with TRBJ2-5; 8 bases align to TRBD2. The CDR3 runs 15 residues. Germline lookup yields CDR1 KGHSH and CDR2 LQKENI. V trimming: 3 bases; J trimming: 5 bases; junction bases outside the gene matches: 8.

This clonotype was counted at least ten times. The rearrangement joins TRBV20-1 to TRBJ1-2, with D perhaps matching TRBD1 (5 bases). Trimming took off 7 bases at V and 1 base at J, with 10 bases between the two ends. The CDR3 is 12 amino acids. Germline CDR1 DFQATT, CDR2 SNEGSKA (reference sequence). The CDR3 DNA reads TGCAGTGTTCTCAGGGTTAACTATGGCTACACCTTC. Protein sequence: CSVLRVNYGYTF.

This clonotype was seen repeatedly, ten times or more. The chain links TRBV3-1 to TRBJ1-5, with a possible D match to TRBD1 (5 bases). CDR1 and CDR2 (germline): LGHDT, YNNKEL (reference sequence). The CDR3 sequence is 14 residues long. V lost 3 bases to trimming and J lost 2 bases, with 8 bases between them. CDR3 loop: CASSHRVGNQPQHF. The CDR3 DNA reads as TGTGCCAGCAGCCACAGGGTCGGCAATCAGCCCCAGCATTTT.

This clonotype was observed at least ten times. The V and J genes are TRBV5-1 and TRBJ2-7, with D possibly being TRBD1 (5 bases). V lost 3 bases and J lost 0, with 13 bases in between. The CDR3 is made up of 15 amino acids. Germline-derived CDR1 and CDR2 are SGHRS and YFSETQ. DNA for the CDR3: TGCGCCAGCAGCTCAACCCAGGGTATCTCCTACGAGCAGTACTTC. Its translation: CASSSTQGISYEQYF.

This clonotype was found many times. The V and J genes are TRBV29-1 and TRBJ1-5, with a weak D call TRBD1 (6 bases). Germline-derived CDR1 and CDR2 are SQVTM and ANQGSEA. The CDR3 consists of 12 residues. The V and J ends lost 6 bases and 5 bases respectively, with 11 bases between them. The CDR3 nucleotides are TGCAGCGTCGGGGACATTTATCAGCCCCAGCATTTT. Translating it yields CSVGDIYQPQHF.

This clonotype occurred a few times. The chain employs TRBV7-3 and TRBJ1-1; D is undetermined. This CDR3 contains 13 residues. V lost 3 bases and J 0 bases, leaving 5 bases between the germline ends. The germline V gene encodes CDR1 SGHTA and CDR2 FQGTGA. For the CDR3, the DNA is TGTGCCAGCAGCTTGAGAATGAACACTGAAGCTTTCTTT. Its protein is CASSLRMNTEAFF.

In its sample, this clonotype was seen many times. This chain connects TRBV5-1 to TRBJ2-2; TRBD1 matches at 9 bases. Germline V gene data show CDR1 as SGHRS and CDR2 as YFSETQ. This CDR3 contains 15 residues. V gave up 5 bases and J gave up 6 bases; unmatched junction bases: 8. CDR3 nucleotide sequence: TGCGCCAGCAGGATCGGGACAGGGAATTCCGGGGAGCTGTTTTTT. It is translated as CASRIGTGNSGELFF.

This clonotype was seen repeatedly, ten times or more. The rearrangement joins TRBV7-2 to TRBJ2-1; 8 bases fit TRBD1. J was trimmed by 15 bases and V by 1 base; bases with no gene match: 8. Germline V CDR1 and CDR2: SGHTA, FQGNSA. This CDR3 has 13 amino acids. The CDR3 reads CASSLGRQGRRFF. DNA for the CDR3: TGTGCCAGCAGCTTAGGGAGACAGGGGAGGCGGTTCTTC.

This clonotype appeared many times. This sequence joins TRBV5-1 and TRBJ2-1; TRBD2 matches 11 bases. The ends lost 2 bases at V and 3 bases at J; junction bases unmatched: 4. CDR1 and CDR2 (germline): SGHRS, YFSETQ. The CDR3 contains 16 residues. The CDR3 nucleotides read TGCGCCAGCAGCTTTCTAGCGGGGGGCCTCTACAATGAGCAGTTCTTC. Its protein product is CASSFLAGGLYNEQFF. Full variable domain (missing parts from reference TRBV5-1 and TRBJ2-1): KAGVTQTPRYLIKTRGQQVTLSCSPISGHRSVSWYQQTPGQGLQFLFEYFSETQRNKGNFPGRFSGRQFSNSRSEMNVSTLELGDSALYLCASSFLAGGLYNEQFFGPGTRLTVL.

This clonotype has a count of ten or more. The CDR3 region is CASSSASGGNTGELFF. CDR3 nucleotides: TGCGCCAGCAGCTCCGCTAGCGGTGGAAACACCGGGGAGCTGTTTTTT. V and J are TRBV5-1 and TRBJ2-2; 7 nucleotides agree with TRBD2. Losses at the gene ends were 3 bases for V and 2 bases for J; bases not matched to a gene: 7. From germline, CDR1 is SGHRS and CDR2 YFSETQ. CDR3 length equals 16 residues.

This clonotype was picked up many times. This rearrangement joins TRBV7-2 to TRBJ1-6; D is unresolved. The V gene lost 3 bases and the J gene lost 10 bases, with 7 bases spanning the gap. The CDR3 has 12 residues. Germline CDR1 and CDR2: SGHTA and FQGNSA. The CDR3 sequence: CASSFLSSPLHF. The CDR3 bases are TGTGCCAGCAGCTTCTTGTCGTCACCCCTCCACTTT.

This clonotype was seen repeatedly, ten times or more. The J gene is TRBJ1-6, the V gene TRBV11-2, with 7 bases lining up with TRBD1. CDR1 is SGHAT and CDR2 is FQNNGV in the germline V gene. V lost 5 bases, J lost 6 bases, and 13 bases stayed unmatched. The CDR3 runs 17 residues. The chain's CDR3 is CASSEHIRGIGNSPLHF. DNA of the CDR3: TGTGCCAGCAGCGAACATATCAGGGGGATCGGTAATTCACCCCTCCACTTT.

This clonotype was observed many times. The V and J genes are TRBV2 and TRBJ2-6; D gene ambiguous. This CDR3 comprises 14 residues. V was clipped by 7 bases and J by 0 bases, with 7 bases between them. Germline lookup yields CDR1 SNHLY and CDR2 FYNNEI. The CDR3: CASKAISGANVLTF. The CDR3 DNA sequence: TGTGCCAGCAAGGCTATCTCTGGGGCCAACGTCCTGACTTTC.

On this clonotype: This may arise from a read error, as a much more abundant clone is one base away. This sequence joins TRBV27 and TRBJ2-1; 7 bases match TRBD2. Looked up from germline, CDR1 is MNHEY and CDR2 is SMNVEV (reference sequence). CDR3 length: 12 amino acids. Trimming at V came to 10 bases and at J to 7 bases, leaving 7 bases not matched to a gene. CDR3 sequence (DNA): TGTGCCATTAGGCGGGGGTGGAATGAGCAGTTCTTC. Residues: CAIRRGWNEQFF.

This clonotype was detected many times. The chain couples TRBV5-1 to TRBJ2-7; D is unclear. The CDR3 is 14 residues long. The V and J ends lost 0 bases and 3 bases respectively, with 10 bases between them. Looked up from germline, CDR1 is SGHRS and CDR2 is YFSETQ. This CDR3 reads CASSLEQVNYEQYF. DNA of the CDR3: TGCGCCAGCAGCTTGGAGCAGGTGAACTACGAGCAGTACTTC.

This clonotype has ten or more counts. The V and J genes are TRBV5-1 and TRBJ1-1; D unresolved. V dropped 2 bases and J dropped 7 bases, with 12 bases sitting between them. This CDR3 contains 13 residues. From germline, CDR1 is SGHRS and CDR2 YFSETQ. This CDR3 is CASSLQSWDEAFF. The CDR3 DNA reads TGCGCCAGCAGCTTACAATCGTGGGATGAAGCTTTCTTT.

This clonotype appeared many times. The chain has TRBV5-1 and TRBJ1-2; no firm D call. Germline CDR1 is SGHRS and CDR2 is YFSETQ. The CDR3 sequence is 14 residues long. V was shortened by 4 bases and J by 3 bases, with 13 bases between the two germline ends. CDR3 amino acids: CASSPRTGDYGYTF. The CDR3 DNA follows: TGCGCCAGCAGCCCCAGAACGGGCGACTATGGCTACACCTTC.

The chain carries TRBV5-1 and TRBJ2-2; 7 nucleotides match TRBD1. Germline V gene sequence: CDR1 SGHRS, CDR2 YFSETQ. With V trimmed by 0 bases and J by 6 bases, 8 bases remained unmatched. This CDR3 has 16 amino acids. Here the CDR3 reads CASSLGATGNSGELFF. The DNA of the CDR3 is TGCGCCAGCAGCTTGGGTGCGACAGGGAATTCCGGGGAGCTGTTTTTT.

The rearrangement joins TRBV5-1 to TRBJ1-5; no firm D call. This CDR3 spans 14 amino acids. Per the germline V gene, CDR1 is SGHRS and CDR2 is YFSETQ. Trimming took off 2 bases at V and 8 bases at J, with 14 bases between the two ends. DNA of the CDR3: TGCGCCAGCAGCTTTTCGCAGCGCGGTAAGCCCCAGCATTTT. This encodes CASSFSQRGKPQHF.

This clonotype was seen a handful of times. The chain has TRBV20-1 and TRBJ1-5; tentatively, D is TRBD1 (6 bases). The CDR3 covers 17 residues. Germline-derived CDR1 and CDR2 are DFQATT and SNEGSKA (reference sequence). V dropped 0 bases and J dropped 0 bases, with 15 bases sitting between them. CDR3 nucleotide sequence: TGCAGTGCTAGAGATCCCAGCACAGGGCTTAGCAATCAGCCCCAGCATTTT. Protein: CSARDPSTGLSNQPQHF.

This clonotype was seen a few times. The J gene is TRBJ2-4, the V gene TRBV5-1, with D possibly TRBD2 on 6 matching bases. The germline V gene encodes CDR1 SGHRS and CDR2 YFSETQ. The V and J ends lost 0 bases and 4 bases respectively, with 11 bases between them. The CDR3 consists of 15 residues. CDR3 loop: CASSLVGSGKNIQYF. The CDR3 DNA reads TGCGCCAGCAGCTTGGTCGGGAGTGGAAAAAACATTCAGTACTTC. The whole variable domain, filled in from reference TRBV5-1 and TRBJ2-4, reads KAGVTQTPRYLIKTRGQQVTLSCSPISGHRSVSWYQQTPGQGLQFLFEYFSETQRNKGNFPGRFSGRQFSNSRSEMNVSTLELGDSALYLCASSLVGSGKNIQYFGAGTRLSVL.

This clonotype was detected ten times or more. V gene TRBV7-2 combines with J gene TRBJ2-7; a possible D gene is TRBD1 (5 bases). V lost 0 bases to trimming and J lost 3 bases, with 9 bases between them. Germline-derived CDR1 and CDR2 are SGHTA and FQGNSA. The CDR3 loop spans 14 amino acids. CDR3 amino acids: CASSLARVYYEQYF. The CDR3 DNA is TGTGCCAGCAGCTTAGCCAGGGTATACTACGAGCAGTACTTC.

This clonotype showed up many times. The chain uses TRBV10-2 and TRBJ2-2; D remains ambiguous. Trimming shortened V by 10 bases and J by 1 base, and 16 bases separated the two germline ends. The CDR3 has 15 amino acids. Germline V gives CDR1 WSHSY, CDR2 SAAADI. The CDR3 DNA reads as TGCGCCACCACCGATTGGGATCTGAACACCGGGGAGCTGTTTTTT. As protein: CATTDWDLNTGELFF.

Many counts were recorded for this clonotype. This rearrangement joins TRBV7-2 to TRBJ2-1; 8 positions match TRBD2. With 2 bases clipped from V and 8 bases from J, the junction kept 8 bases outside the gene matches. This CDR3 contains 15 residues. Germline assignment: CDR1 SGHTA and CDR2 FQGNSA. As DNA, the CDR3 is TGTGCCAGCAGCTTACTCGGGGGGGCGACCCATGAGCAGTTCTTC. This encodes CASSLLGGATHEQFF.

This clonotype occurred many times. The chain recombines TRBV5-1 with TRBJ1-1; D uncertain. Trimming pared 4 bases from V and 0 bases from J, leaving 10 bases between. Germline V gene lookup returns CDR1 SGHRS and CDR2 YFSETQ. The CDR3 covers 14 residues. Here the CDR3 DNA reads TGCGCCAGCAGCAACGGTGCCTTGAACACTGAAGCTTTCTTT. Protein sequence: CASSNGALNTEAFF.